Presented here are 15 T cell receptor beta chains from one specimen sequenced in a study of neurological immune-mediated disorders. One entry per CDR3 protein, called by TCRdb with MiXCR from the 5' RACE reads. The sample has around 64,000 distinct CDR3 sequences, about 13% seen once; the top ten hold about 10%. Sample: PBMCs. These receptors were taken from a woman aged 60-75 years with HTLV-1-associated myelopathy (HAM/TSP).

This clonotype was seen repeatedly, ten times or more. The genes are TRBV2 and TRBJ2-7, with 9 bases fitting TRBD1. Germline CDR1 and CDR2: SNHLY and FYNNEI. Trimming at V came to 7 bases and at J to 6 bases, leaving 10 bases not matched to a gene. CDR3 length equals 14 residues. CDR3 loop: CASTKDRGFAEQYF. The CDR3 DNA reads as TGTGCCAGCACCAAGGACAGGGGTTTTGCCGAGCAGTACTTC.

This clonotype was counted many times. J is TRBJ2-1 and V is TRBV7-8; TRBD2 is a possible D gene (6 bases). V lost 8 bases and J 2 bases, leaving 22 bases between the germline ends. CDR3 length: 17 residues. Germline values: CDR1 SGHVS, CDR2 FQNEAQ. CDR3 sequence (DNA): TGTGCCAGCTCCTACGGTCGTTCCCCGGGGGCCTACAATGAGCAGTTCTTC. Its protein product is CASSYGRSPGAYNEQFF.

This clonotype showed up many times. V gene TRBV7-9 combines with J gene TRBJ2-1, with 12 bases that match TRBD2. CDR1 is SEHNR and CDR2 is FQNEAQ in the germline V gene (reference sequence). Unmatched junction bases numbered 10, after V lost 4 bases and J lost 0 bases. The CDR3 has 19 residues. CDR3 DNA: TGTGCCAGCAGCTCGGGTGGTCTAGCGGGAGGGAGCTCCTACAATGAGCAGTTCTTC. This gives the protein CASSSGGLAGGSSYNEQFF.

This clonotype was picked up many times. The genes are TRBV3-1 and TRBJ2-6; D ambiguous. Trimming removed 2 bases at V and 1 base at J, with 12 bases between. Germline CDR1 reads LGHDT; CDR2 reads YNNKEL (reference sequence). The CDR3 has 17 residues. The CDR3 loop reads CASSQPLLMSGANVLTF. In DNA, the CDR3 is TGTGCCAGCAGCCAACCCCTCCTGATGTCTGGGGCCAACGTCCTGACTTTC. Full variable domain (missing parts from reference TRBV3-1 and TRBJ2-6): DTAVSQTPKYLVTQMGNDKSIKCEQNLGHDTMYWYKQDSKKFLKIMFSYNNKELIINETVPNRFSPKSPDKAHLNLHINSLELGDSAVYFCASSQPLLMSGANVLTFGAGSRLTVL.

This clonotype was detected ten times or more. The chain links TRBV3-1 to TRBJ2-7, with no clear D. The germline V gene has CDR1 LGHDT and CDR2 YNNKEL (reference sequence). The V and J ends lost 0 bases and 0 bases respectively, with 6 bases between them. The CDR3 contains 14 residues. In DNA form, the CDR3 reads TGTGCCAGCAGCCAAGATCTAAGCTCCTACGAGCAGTACTTC. Translation: CASSQDLSSYEQYF.

This clonotype has at least ten counts. The CDR3 sequence: CASSVGGSGTEAFF. The DNA for the CDR3 is TGTGCCAGCAGCGTGGGAGGTTCTGGCACTGAAGCTTTCTTT. The V gene is TRBV9, the J gene TRBJ1-1; no clear D gene. Deletions cut 2 bases from V and 4 bases from J, with 12 bases between. The CDR3 sequence is 14 residues long. CDR1 and CDR2 from the germline V gene are SGDLS and YYNGEE.

This clonotype was recorded at least ten times. V usage is TRBV5-1 and J usage is TRBJ2-2; the D is unclear. Deletions cut 3 bases from V and 1 base from J, with 4 bases between. CDR3 length: 13 residues. CDR1 and CDR2 (germline): SGHRS, YFSETQ. CDR3 protein: CASSWRNTGELFF. CDR3 in DNA: TGCGCCAGCAGCTGGAGGAACACCGGGGAGCTGTTTTTT.

This clonotype appeared many times. The DNA of the CDR3 is TGCGCCAGCACCCCAGAGTCGACTTACGAGCAGTACTTC. Translated, it gives CASTPESTYEQYF. The chain carries TRBV5-1 and TRBJ2-7, with D hard to call. V was cut by 6 bases and J by 4 bases, with 14 bases left in between. Germline CDR1 SGHRS, CDR2 YFSETQ. CDR3 length: 13 amino acids.

This clonotype was seen at least ten times. V gene TRBV10-3 combines with J gene TRBJ2-5, with D unclear. Between the trimmed V and J ends, which lost 0 bases and 4 bases, there was a span of 6 bases. The CDR3 covers 13 residues. Germline loops: CDR1 ENHRY, CDR2 SYGVKD. DNA of the CDR3: TGTGCCATCAGTGAGTCGCCAGGAGAGACCCAGTACTTC. Translating gives CAISESPGETQYF.

This clonotype was observed at least ten times. V is TRBV12-3 or TRBV12-4 and J is TRBJ1-4, with D unclear. The germline V and J ends were trimmed by 6 bases and 8 bases, with 13 bases remaining between them. This CDR3 contains 13 residues. CDR3 amino acids: CASSSRGGEKLFF. The CDR3 DNA sequence: TGTGCCAGCAGCTCCCGGGGTGGAGAAAAACTGTTTTTT.

By share, this clonotype counts as medium-sized. The chain uses TRBV15 and TRBJ2-7; 10 bases agree with TRBD2. Germline CDR1 LNHNV, CDR2 YYDKDF (reference sequence). The CDR3 spans 15 residues. With V trimmed by 5 bases and J by 1 base, 5 bases remained unmatched. As DNA, the CDR3 is TGTGCCACCAGCTTTAAGCGGGAGGGGTCCTACGAGCAGTACTTC. Translating it yields CATSFKREGSYEQYF.

V is TRBV11-2 and J is TRBJ2-1, with 8 bases matching TRBD1. The CDR3 spans 17 residues. From germline, CDR1 is SGHAT and CDR2 FQNNGV. The CDR3 protein is CAISLGTGGLFYNEQFF. Here the CDR3 DNA reads TGTGCGATCAGCTTAGGGACAGGTGGCCTCTTTTACAATGAGCAGTTCTTC.

This clonotype was counted many times. The genes are TRBV5-1 and TRBJ2-5, with D maybe TRBD2 (6 bases). From germline, CDR1 is SGHRS and CDR2 YFSETQ. V was trimmed by 4 bases and J by 3 bases, leaving 16 bases between them. The CDR3 length is 15 residues. CDR3 region: CASSPPGGAEETQYF. CDR3 nucleotide sequence: TGCGCCAGCAGCCCCCCCGGGGGAGCGGAAGAGACCCAGTACTTC.

The table lists this clonotype with many counts. This CDR3 reads CASRKGGQPQHF. The CDR3 DNA reads as TGTGCCAGCCGGAAAGGGGGTCAGCCCCAGCATTTT. This chain connects TRBV27 to TRBJ1-5, with a possible D match to TRBD1 (6 bases). With 8 bases removed from V and 6 bases from J, the gap between germline ends came to 11 bases. This CDR3 has 12 amino acids. Germline CDR1 reads MNHEY; CDR2 reads SMNVEV (reference sequence).

This clonotype was recorded many times. The J gene is TRBJ2-1, the V gene TRBV5-1; D ambiguous. CDR3 length: 16 residues. Germline V gene data show CDR1 as SGHRS and CDR2 as YFSETQ. Trimming stripped 5 bases from V and 0 bases from J, with 15 bases between. CDR3 sequence: CASSEAIRSSYNEQFF. In nucleotides, the CDR3 is TGCGCCAGCAGTGAGGCTATCAGAAGCTCCTACAATGAGCAGTTCTTC.